The next 22 T cell receptor beta chains were all read from a single sample in a study of identical twins (dated by TCRdb to between 2015 and 2016). The library came from 5' RACE. Sequencing was carried out with an Illumina HiSeq 2000. The public reads were reanalyzed by TCRdb: fastp trimming at Q25, MiXCR alignment, in-frame beta chains only. Rows with a matching CDR3 protein are joined into one entry that keeps the most common DNA and genes. The sample table holds 400,000 to 600,000 distinct CDR3 sequences, of which around 22% were seen once. The top ten hold 0.45% to 0.5% of the sample. The data also belong to a second study, concerning yellow fever vaccine responses in identical twins.

The specimen was CD4+ T cells sorted from blood. All receptors come from a woman aged 18-29 years in good health.

This rearrangement joins TRBV5-6 to TRBJ2-5, with 7 bases identical to TRBD1. CDR1 and CDR2 from the germline V gene are SGHDT and YYEEEE. The CDR3 runs 14 residues. The V segment lost 5 bases and the J segment 5 bases; nucleotides outside the gene matches: 9. The CDR3 DNA reads TGTGCCAGCAGTAAACGACAGGGCCAGGAGACCCAGTACTTC. Its protein product is CASSKRQGQETQYF.

This rearrangement joins TRBV20-1 to TRBJ2-1, with 13 bases lining up with TRBD2. The germline CDR1 and CDR2 sequences are DFQATT and SNEGSKA (reference sequence). The trim removed 6 bases at V and 2 bases at J, leaving 7 bases unmatched. The CDR3 sequence is 16 residues long. CDR3 sequence (DNA): TGCAGTGCGCCAGGGACTAGCGGGAAAACCTACAATGAGCAGTTCTTC. Amino acids: CSAPGTSGKTYNEQFF.

J is TRBJ2-5 and V is TRBV7-9; D tentatively reads TRBD1 or TRBD2 (5 bases each). CDR3 length: 15 amino acids. Germline values: CDR1 SEHNR, CDR2 FQNEAQ (reference sequence). The V end lost 5 bases, the J end lost 4 bases, and 17 bases lay between the germline ends. CDR3 DNA sequence: TGTGCCAGCAGCCCCAATTTAGGGACGCGAGAGACCCAGTACTTC. Its protein is CASSPNLGTRETQYF.

This clonotype was detected a few times. J is TRBJ2-4 and V is TRBV12-3 or TRBV12-4; 9 bases map to TRBD1. V dropped 5 bases and J dropped 8; count of bases not matched to a gene: 10. CDR3 length equals 15 residues. The DNA of the CDR3 is TGTGCCAGCAGTAGAGACCGGGACAGGGTGGACATTCAGTACTTC. It is translated as CASSRDRDRVDIQYF.

Only a few counts were recorded for this clonotype. The chain recombines TRBV10-3 with TRBJ2-3; 7 bases match TRBD2. J lost 2 bases, V lost 9 bases, and 5 bases had no gene match. The CDR3 contains 13 residues. Germline loops: CDR1 ENHRY, CDR2 SYGVKD. The CDR3 is CAILSGYTDTQYF. In nucleotides, the CDR3 is TGTGCCATTCTTAGCGGGTACACAGATACGCAGTATTTT.

This clonotype was detected many times. The chain carries TRBV29-1 and TRBJ2-4; D is ambiguous. Germline values: CDR1 SQVTM, CDR2 ANQGSEA. The CDR3 has 13 amino acids. The V end lost 7 bases, the J end lost 0 bases, and 10 bases lay between the germline ends. The CDR3 loop reads CSAYLVAKNIQYF. CDR3 coding DNA: TGCAGCGCTTACCTAGTAGCCAAAAACATTCAGTACTTC.

This clonotype appeared a few times. The V and J genes are TRBV27 and TRBJ1-5; a weak D match, TRBD1 (6 bases). This CDR3 spans 16 amino acids. CDR1 and CDR2 from the germline V gene are MNHEY and SMNVEV (reference sequence). The V and J ends lost 6 bases and 2 bases respectively, with 17 bases between them. CDR3 bases: TGTGCCAGCAGGCCCGCGGGGGGCAATGGCAATCAGCCCCAGCATTTT. Amino acids: CASRPAGGNGNQPQHF.

This clonotype showed up just a few times. V is TRBV20-1 and J is TRBJ1-2, with 7 bases matching TRBD1. Germline V gives CDR1 DFQATT, CDR2 SNEGSKA (reference sequence). Germline trimming cut 5 bases from V and 2 bases from J; bases unmatched to any gene: 5. This CDR3 is built from 13 residues. Here the CDR3 reads CSAFGTANYGYTF. CDR3 DNA sequence: TGCAGTGCTTTTGGGACAGCAAACTATGGCTACACCTTC.

The chain is built from TRBV5-1 and TRBJ2-2; 7 nucleotides line up with TRBD1. V trimming: 4 bases; J trimming: 4 bases; junction bases outside the gene matches: 4. This CDR3 comprises 14 residues. CDR1 is SGHRS, CDR2 YFSETQ, per germline. CDR3 sequence: CASSPTGFTGELFF. CDR3 in DNA: TGCGCCAGCAGCCCGACAGGGTTCACCGGGGAGCTGTTTTTT.

This clonotype was observed many times. The chain recombines TRBV5-5 with TRBJ1-6, with 8 bases that match TRBD1. The trim removed 4 bases at V and 8 bases at J, leaving 8 bases unmatched. This CDR3 is built from 15 residues. Germline V CDR1 and CDR2: SGHKS, YYEKEE (reference sequence). CDR3 sequence reads: CASSLLRDRHSPLHF. The CDR3 nucleotides read TGTGCCAGCAGCCTGCTCCGGGACAGGCATTCACCCCTCCACTTT.

The chain uses TRBV4-2 and TRBJ1-3; the D gene is possibly TRBD1 (6 bases). Per germline, CDR1 LGHNA and CDR2 YNFKEQ. V was cut by 4 bases and J by 0 bases, with 13 bases left in between. The CDR3 is made up of 16 amino acids. In nucleotides, the CDR3 is TGTGCCAGCAGCCGCCGCGACAGGAGCTCTGGAAACACCATATATTTT. Translation: CASSRRDRSSGNTIYF.

This clonotype was picked up a small number of times. The V and J genes are TRBV5-6 and TRBJ2-2, with D unclear. V was trimmed by 2 bases and J by 1 base, leaving 9 bases between them. The length of the CDR3 is 15 residues. Germline assignment: CDR1 SGHDT and CDR2 YYEEEE. CDR3 sequence reads: CASSFKWGNTGELFF. Here the CDR3 DNA reads TGTGCCAGCAGCTTTAAGTGGGGGAACACCGGGGAGCTGTTTTTT.

The chain recombines TRBV5-1 with TRBJ1-2; D is unclear. Between the trimmed V and J ends, which lost 5 bases and 8 bases, there was a span of 16 bases. This CDR3 has 13 residues. From germline, CDR1 is SGHRS and CDR2 YFSETQ. The CDR3 sequence: CASSPMGISGYTF. The DNA of the CDR3 is TGCGCCAGCAGTCCGATGGGAATATCGGGCTACACCTTC.

This chain joins TRBV20-1 and TRBJ2-2, with a weak D call TRBD2 (6 bases). The CDR3 is made up of 14 amino acids. CDR1 and CDR2 (germline): DFQATT, SNEGSKA (reference sequence). The V gene lost 3 bases and the J gene lost 0 bases, with 8 bases spanning the gap. In DNA form, the CDR3 reads TGCAGTGCTAGCGCGGGGCCGAACACCGGGGAGCTGTTTTTT. Protein: CSASAGPNTGELFF.

This clonotype was observed a handful of times. The rearrangement uses TRBV5-1 and TRBJ2-1; 9 nucleotides align to TRBD2. The germline V gene encodes CDR1 SGHRS and CDR2 YFSETQ. This CDR3 has 14 amino acids. J was trimmed by 10 bases and V by 0 bases; bases with no gene match: 5. The CDR3 loop reads CASSLGATSGEQFF. The CDR3 DNA reads TGCGCCAGCAGCTTGGGTGCCACTAGCGGGGAGCAGTTCTTC.

The gene calls are TRBV3-1 and TRBJ2-2; no reliable D call. The V gene lost 7 bases and the J gene lost 1 base, with 16 bases spanning the gap. The length of the CDR3 is 16 residues. The germline V gene has CDR1 LGHDT and CDR2 YNNKEL (reference sequence). CDR3 nucleotide sequence: TGTGCCAGCAAGCCCACTCTCGAGCGGAACACCGGGGAGCTGTTTTTT. Its translation is CASKPTLERNTGELFF. Together with reference TRBV3-1 and TRBJ2-2, the CDR3 gives the full variable domain: DTAVSQTPKYLVTQMGNDKSIKCEQNLGHDTMYWYKQDSKKFLKIMFSYNNKELIINETVPNRFSPKSPDKAHLNLHINSLELGDSAVYFCASKPTLERNTGELFFGEGSRLTVL.

This sequence joins TRBV20-1 and TRBJ2-1, with 10 bases that match TRBD2. V trimming: 2 bases; J trimming: 8 bases; junction bases outside the gene matches: 12. From germline, CDR1 is DFQATT and CDR2 SNEGSKA (reference sequence). The CDR3 extends over 16 amino acids. The CDR3 reads CSARKAGGPVGDEQFF. As DNA, the CDR3 is TGCAGTGCTAGAAAAGCGGGAGGGCCGGTTGGGGATGAGCAGTTCTTC.

Only a few counts were recorded for this clonotype. The chain joins TRBV5-5 to TRBJ2-5; D is possibly TRBD1 or TRBD2 (5 bases each). Germline assignment: CDR1 SGHKS and CDR2 YYEKEE (reference sequence). This CDR3 contains 15 residues. V dropped 3 bases and J dropped 5 bases, with 17 bases sitting between them. CDR3 sequence: CASSSTGTRIETQYF. In DNA, the CDR3 is TGTGCCAGCAGCTCTACCGGGACCAGGATTGAGACCCAGTACTTC.

This clonotype was counted a few times. The chain is built from TRBV11-2 and TRBJ2-1, with 7 bases aligning to TRBD2. The CDR3 is made up of 17 amino acids. Per the germline V gene, CDR1 is SGHAT and CDR2 is FQNNGV. Trimming removed 3 bases from V and 0 bases from J; junction bases left unmatched: 8. CDR3 in amino acids: CASSFLPPGGSYNEQFF. In DNA form, the CDR3 reads TGTGCCAGCAGCTTTTTGCCGCCGGGGGGCTCCTACAATGAGCAGTTCTTC.

This clonotype turned up a few times. The J gene is TRBJ2-3, the V gene TRBV11-2, with TRBD2 identical over 9 bases. Germline values: CDR1 SGHAT, CDR2 FQNNGV. V lost 2 bases, J lost 4 bases, and 13 bases stayed unmatched. The CDR3 consists of 18 residues. The CDR3 spells CASSLLVGLAGMSDTQYF. The CDR3 DNA reads as TGTGCCAGCAGCTTACTGGTGGGCCTAGCGGGAATGTCAGATACGCAGTATTTT.

J is TRBJ2-6 and V is TRBV28, with 9 bases that match TRBD1. The V gene end was trimmed by 6 bases and the J gene end by 0 bases; junction bases not matched to a gene: 9. Germline values: CDR1 MDHEN, CDR2 SYDVKM. The CDR3 extends over 18 amino acids. As DNA, the CDR3 is TGTGCCAGCAGATCTCCGGGACAGGGTTTCTCTGGGGCCAACGTCCTGACTTTC. Protein: CASRSPGQGFSGANVLTF.

This clonotype came up a few times. This sequence joins TRBV20-1 and TRBJ2-3, with unresolved D. Deletions cut 3 bases from V and 3 bases from J, with 16 bases between. This CDR3 has 15 amino acids. Germline V CDR1 and CDR2: DFQATT, SNEGSKA (reference sequence). In DNA form, the CDR3 reads TGCAGTGCTAGGCAGATTTTCCCAGCAACAGATACGCAGTATTTT. Translation: CSARQIFPATDTQYF.